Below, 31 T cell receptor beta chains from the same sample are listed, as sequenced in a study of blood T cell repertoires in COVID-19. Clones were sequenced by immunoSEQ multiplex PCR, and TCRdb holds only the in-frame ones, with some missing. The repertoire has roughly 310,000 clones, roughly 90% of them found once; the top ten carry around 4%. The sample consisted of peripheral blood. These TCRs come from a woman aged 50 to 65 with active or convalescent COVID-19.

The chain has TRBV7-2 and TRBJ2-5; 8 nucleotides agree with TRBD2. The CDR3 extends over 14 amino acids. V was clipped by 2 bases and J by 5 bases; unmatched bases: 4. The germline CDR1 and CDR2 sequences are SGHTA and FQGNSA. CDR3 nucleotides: TGTGCCAGCAGCTTATCGGGGGGGCGGGAGACCCAGTACTTC. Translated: CASSLSGGRETQYF.

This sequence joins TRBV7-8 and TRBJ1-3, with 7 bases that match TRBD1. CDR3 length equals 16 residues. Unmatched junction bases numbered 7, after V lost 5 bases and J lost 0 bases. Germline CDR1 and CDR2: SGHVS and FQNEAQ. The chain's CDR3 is CASSMVDRDSGNTIYF. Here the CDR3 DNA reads TGTGCCAGCAGCATGGTTGACAGGGACTCTGGAAACACCATATATTTT.

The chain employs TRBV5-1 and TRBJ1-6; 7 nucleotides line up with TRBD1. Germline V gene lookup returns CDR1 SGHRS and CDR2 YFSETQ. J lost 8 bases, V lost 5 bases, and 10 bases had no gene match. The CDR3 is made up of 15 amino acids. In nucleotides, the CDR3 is TGCGCCAGCAGGCGAGACAGGGTATGGGATTCACCCCTCCACTTT. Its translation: CASRRDRVWDSPLHF.

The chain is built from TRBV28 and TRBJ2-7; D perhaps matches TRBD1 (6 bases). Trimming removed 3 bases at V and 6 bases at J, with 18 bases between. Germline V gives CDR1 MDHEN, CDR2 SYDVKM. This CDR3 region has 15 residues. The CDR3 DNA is TGTGCCAGCAGTTTGGGGGCTCGCGGGCGCGGCGAGCAGTACTTC. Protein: CASSLGARGRGEQYF.

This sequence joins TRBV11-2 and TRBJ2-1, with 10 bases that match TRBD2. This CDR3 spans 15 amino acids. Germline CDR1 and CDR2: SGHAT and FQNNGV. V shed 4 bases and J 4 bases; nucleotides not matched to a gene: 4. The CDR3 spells CASSSSGGDYNEQFF. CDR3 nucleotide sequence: TGTGCCAGCAGCTCAAGCGGGGGGGATTACAATGAGCAGTTCTTC.

The CDR3 DNA sequence: TGCAGCGCTAAAACCACTAACAACAATGAGCAGTTCTTC. This encodes CSAKTTNNNEQFF. V is TRBV29-1 and J is TRBJ2-1; D unresolved. CDR1 and CDR2 from the germline V gene are SQVTM and ANQGSEA. The CDR3 covers 13 residues. V lost 7 bases and J lost 5, with 15 bases in between.

The CDR3 coding sequence is TGTGCCAGCACCCTAGCGGGAGTACGCGATGAGCAGTTCTTC. It yields the protein CASTLAGVRDEQFF. This chain links TRBV28 with TRBJ2-1; 10 bases fit TRBD2. The CDR3 extends over 14 amino acids. Germline V gene lookup returns CDR1 MDHEN and CDR2 SYDVKM. The V gene end was trimmed by 7 bases and the J gene end by 8 bases; junction bases not matched to a gene: 8.

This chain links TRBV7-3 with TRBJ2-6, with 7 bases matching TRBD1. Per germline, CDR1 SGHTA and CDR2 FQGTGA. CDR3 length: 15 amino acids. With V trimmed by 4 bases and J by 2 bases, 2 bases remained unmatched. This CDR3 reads CASSSTGAGANVLTF. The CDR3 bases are TGTGCCAGCAGCTCCACAGGGGCTGGGGCCAACGTCCTGACTTTC.

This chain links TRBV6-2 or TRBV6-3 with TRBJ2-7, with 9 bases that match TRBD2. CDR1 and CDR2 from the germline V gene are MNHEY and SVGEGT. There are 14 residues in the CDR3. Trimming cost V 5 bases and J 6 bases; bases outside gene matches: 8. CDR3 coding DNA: TGTGCCAGCAGTAGAGCCGGGACTAGCACCGAGCAGTACTTC. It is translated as CASSRAGTSTEQYF.

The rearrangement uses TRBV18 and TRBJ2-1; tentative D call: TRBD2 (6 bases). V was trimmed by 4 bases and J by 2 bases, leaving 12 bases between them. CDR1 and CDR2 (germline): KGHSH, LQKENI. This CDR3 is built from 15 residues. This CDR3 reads CASSRGTAPYNEQFF. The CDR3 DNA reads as TGTGCCAGCTCACGAGGGACTGCTCCCTACAATGAGCAGTTCTTC.

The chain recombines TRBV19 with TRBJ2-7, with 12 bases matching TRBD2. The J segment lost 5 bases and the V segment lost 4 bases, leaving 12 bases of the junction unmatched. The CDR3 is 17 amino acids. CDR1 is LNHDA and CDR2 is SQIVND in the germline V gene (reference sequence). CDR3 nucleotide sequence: TGTGCCAGTAGTAGGCTAGCGGGAGGGGTCCCCCTGGACGAGCAGTACTTC. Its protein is CASSRLAGGVPLDEQYF.

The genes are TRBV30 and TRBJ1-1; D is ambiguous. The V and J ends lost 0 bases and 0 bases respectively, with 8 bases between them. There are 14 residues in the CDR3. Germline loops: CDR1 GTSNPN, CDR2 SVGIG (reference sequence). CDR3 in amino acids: CAWSVQQLNTEAFF. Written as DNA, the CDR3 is TGTGCCTGGAGTGTACAACAGTTGAACACTGAAGCTTTCTTT.

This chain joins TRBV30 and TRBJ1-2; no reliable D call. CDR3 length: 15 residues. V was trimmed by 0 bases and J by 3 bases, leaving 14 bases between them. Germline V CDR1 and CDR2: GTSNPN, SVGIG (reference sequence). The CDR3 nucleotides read TGTGCCTGGAGTGTTCGGAGGGCAGTAGACTATGGCTACACCTTC. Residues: CAWSVRRAVDYGYTF.

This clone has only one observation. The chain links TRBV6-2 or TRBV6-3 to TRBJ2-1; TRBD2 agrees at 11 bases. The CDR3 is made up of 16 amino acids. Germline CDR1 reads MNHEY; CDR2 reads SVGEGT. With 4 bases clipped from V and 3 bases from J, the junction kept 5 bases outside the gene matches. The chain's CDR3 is CASSSPLAGVYNEQFF. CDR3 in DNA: TGTGCCAGCAGTTCCCCACTAGCGGGAGTCTACAATGAGCAGTTCTTC.

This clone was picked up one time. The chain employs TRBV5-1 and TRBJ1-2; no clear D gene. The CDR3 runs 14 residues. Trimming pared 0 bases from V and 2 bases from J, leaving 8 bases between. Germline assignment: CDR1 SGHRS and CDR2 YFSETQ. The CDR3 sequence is CASSLAPQNYGYTF. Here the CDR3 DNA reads TGCGCCAGCAGCTTGGCCCCACAGAACTATGGCTACACCTTC.

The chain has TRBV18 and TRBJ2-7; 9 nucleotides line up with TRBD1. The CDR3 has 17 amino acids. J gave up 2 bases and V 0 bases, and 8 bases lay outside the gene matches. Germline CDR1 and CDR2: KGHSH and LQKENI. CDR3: CASSPPINRDRAYEQYF. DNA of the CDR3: TGTGCCAGCTCACCACCTATTAACCGGGACAGGGCCTACGAGCAGTACTTC.

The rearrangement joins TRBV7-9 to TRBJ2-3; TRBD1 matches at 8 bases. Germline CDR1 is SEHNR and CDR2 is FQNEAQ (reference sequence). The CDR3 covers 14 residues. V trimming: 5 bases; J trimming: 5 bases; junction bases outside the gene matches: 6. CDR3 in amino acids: CASSPQTGGDTQYF. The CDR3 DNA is TGTGCCAGCAGCCCGCAAACAGGGGGAGATACGCAGTATTTT.

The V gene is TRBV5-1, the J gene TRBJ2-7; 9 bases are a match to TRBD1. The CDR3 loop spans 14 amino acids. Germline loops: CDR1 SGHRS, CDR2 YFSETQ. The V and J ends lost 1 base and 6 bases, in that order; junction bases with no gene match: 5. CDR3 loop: CASSLIQGASEQYF. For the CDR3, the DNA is TGCGCCAGCAGCTTGATACAGGGGGCGAGCGAGCAGTACTTC.

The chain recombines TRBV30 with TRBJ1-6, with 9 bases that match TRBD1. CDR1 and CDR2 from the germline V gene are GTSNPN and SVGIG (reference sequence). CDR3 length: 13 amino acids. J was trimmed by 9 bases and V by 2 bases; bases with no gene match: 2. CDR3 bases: TGTGCCTGGAGTACAGGGGGCAGTTCACCCCTCCACTTT. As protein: CAWSTGGSSPLHF.

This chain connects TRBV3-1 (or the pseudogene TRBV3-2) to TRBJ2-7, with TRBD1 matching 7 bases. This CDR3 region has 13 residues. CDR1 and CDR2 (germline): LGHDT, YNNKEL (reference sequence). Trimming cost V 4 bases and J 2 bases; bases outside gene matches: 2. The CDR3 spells CASSLGTAYEQYF. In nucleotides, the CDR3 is TGTGCCAGCAGCCTCGGGACAGCCTACGAGCAGTACTTC.

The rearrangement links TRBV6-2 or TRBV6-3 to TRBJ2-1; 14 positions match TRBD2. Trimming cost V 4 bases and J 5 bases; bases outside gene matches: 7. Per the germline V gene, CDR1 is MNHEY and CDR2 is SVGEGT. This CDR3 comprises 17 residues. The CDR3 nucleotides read TGTGCCAGCAGTTCCGGGACTAGCGGGGGTAAAGACAATGAGCAGTTCTTC. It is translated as CASSSGTSGGKDNEQFF.

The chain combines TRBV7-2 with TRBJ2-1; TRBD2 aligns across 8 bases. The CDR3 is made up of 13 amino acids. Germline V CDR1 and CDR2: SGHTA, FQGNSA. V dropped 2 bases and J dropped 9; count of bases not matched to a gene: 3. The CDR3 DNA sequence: TGTGCCAGCAGCTTATGGCGGGAGGTTGAGCAGTTCTTC. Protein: CASSLWREVEQFF.

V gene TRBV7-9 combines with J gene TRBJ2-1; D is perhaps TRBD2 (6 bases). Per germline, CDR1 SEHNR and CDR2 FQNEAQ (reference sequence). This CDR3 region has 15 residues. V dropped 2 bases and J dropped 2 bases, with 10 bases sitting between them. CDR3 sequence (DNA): TGTGCCAGCAGCTTACCCGGGACTCCCTACAATGAGCAGTTCTTC. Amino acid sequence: CASSLPGTPYNEQFF.

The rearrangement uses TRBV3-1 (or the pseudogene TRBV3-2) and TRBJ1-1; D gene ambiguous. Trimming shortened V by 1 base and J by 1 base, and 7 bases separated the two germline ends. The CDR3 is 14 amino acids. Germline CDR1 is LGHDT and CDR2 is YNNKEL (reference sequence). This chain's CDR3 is CASSQGFGNTEAFF. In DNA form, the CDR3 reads TGTGCCAGCAGCCAAGGTTTCGGGAACACTGAAGCTTTCTTT.

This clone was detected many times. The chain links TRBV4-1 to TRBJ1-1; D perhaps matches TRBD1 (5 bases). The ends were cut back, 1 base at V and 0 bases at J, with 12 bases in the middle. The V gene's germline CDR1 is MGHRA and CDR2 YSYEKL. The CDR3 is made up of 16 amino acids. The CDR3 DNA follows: TGCGCCAGCAGCCAAGCGGTCGGAGGGGTGAACACTGAAGCTTTCTTT. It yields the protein CASSQAVGGVNTEAFF.

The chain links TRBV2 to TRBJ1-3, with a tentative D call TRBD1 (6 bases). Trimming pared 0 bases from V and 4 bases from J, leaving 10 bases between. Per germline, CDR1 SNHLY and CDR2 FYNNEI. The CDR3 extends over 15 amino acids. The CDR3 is CASSEARGRGNTIYF. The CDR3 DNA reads TGTGCCAGCAGTGAAGCCAGGGGAAGGGGAAACACCATATATTTT.

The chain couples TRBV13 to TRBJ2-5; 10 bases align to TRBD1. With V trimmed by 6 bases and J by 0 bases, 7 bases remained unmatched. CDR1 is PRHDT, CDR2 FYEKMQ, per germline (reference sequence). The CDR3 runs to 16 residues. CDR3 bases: TGTGCCAGCAGTGCACGACAGGGGGCGTACCAAGAGACCCAGTACTTC. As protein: CASSARQGAYQETQYF.

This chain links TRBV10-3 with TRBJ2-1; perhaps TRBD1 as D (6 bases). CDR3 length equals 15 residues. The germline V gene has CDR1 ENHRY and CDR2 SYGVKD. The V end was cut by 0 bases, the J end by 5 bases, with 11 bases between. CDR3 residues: CAISESYQGNNEQFF. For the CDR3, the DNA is TGTGCCATCAGTGAGTCCTACCAGGGGAACAATGAGCAGTTCTTC.

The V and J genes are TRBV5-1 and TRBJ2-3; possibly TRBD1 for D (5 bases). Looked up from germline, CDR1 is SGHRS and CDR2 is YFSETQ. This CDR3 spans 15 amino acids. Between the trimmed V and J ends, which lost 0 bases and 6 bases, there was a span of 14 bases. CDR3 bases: TGCGCCAGCAGCTTGGCAGCAGGGTTGAGGGATACGCAGTATTTT. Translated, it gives CASSLAAGLRDTQYF.

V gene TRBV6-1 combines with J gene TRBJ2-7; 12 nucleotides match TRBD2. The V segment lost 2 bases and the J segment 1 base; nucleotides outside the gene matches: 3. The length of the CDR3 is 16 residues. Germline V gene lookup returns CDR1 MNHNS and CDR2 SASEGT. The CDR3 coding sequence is TGTGCCAGCAGTGAACTGACTAGCGGGGGATCCTACGAGCAGTACTTC. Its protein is CASSELTSGGSYEQYF.

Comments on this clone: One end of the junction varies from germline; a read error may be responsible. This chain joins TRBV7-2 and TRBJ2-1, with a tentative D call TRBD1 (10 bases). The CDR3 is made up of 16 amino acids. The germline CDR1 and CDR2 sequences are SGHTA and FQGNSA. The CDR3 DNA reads TGTGCCAGCAGCGCACGACAGGGGGCGTTGGTAGCGGGGGCGATCTTC. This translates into CASSARQGALVAGAIF.